The table lists the clone carrying this TCR beta chain with a few counts. Its antigen is not known. These data belong to a study of T cell repertoires in cytomegalovirus infection. For the study at large: Recently identified HLA-C-restricted CMV epitopes were used, and well-studied HLA-B-restricted CMV epitopes were used as well. Notes on the study in general: Across the ex vivo response, the dominant clonotypes were HLA-C-restricted CMV-specific TCR beta clonotypes.

Each CDR3 protein gets one entry after TCRdb re-called the reads with MiXCR. Of about a million distinct CDR3 sequences in the sample, roughly 30% were seen once. This sequence originates from a human donor in good health (CMV status not recorded). Some clones in this sample may be carry-over from other donors' samples. Specimen: cultured CD8+ T cells from PBMCs, collected from culture after CMV antigen stimulation.

For the CDR3, the DNA is TGTGCCAGCAGGGGACAGGGGGCGTTAACTAACTATGGCTACACCTTC. This codes for CASRGQGALTNYGYTF. The chain recombines TRBV6-6 with TRBJ1-2; 12 nucleotides line up with TRBD1. The CDR3 totals 16 residues. Per the germline V gene, CDR1 is MNHNY and CDR2 is SVGAGI (reference sequence). V trimming: 6 bases; J trimming: 0 bases; junction bases outside the gene matches: 5.